The clone carrying this TCR beta chain was seen only once. The antigen is not known. One base away lies a much larger clone, so this may be a sequencing read error. The blood RNA (from unsorted whole blood) was obtained, and germline DNA was also extracted. TCR beta cDNA was prepared out of approximately 470 ng total RNA by means of a constant-region primer. ARM-PCR, slightly modified, supplied the TCR beta libraries through three nested multiplex PCR rounds. Both of the initial two PCR rounds ran for approximately 11 cycles and employed TRBV1-TRBV30 forward primers alongside a C-beta reverse primer. A single record per CDR3 protein comes from TCRdb applying MiXCR to the multiplex PCR reads. The sample shows approximately 330,000 distinct CDR3 sequences, roughly two thirds of them seen only once. The data were obtained in a study of tumor-infiltrating lymphocytes in primary liver carcinoma. The CDR3 consists of 19 residues. CDR1 and CDR2 (germline): LGHNA, YSLEER. Trimming removed 7 bases from V and 0 bases from J; junction bases left unmatched: 13.

Study-level findings and limits: In tumor-adjacent and tumor-blood pairs, overlap was lower than in tumor region pairs. Top-250-clone fractions were significantly higher in tumors than in blood (p = 0.039).

Input material: peripheral blood. The source of this sequence is a man aged 35-49 years with primary liver carcinoma and hepatitis B virus infection. The chain uses TRBV4-3 and TRBJ2-2, with TRBD2 identical over 11 bases. The CDR3 DNA is TGCGCCAGCACCCGGAAACTAGCGGGAGATACAGCGAACACCGGGGAGCTGTTTTTT. Translation: CASTRKLAGDTANTGELFF.